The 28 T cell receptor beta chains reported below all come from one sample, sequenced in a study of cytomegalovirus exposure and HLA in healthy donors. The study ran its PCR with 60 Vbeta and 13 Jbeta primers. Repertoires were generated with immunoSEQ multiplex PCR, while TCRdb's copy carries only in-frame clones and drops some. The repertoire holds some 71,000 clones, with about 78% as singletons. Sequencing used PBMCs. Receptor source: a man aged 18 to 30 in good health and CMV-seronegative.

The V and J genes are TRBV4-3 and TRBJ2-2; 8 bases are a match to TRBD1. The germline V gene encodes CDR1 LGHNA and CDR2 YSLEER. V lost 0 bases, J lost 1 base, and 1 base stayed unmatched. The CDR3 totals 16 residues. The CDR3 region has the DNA TGCGCCAGCAGCCAAGATGGGACAGGGAACACCGGGGAGCTGTTTTTT. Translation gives CASSQDGTGNTGELFF.

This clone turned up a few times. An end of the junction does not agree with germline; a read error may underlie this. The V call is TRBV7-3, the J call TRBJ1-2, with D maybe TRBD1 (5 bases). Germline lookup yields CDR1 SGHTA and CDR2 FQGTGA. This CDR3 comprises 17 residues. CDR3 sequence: CASSLIGRGRLSYGYTF. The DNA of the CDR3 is TGTGCCAGCAGTTTAATCGGAAGGGGCAGGCTTTCCTATGGCTACACCTTC.

The CDR3 reads CASSRPSGDTQYF. The CDR3 DNA is TGTGCCAGCAGCCGTCCTAGCGGAGATACGCAGTATTTT. V is TRBV7-2 and J is TRBJ2-3, with 7 nucleotides matching TRBD2. Germline CDR1 SGHTA, CDR2 FQGNSA. V dropped 5 bases and J dropped 5; count of bases not matched to a gene: 4. The CDR3 covers 13 residues.

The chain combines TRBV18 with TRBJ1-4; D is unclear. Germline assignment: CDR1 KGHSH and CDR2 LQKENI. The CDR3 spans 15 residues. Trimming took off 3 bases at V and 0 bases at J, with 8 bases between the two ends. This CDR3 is CASSPSRATNEKLFF. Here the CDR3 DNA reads TGTGCCAGCTCACCTTCCCGGGCAACTAATGAAAAACTGTTTTTT.

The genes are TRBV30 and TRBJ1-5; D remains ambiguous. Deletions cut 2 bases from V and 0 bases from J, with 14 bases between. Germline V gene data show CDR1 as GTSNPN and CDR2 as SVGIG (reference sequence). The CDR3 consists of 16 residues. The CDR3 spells CAWSLMAGGSNQPQHF. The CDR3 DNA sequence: TGTGCCTGGAGTTTAATGGCCGGCGGTAGCAATCAGCCCCAGCATTTT.

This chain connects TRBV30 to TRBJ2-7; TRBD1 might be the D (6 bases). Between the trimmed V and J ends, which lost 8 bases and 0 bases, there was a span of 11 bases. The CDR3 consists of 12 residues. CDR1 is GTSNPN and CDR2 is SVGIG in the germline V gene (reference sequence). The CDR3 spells CAQGQTSYEQYF. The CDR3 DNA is TGTGCCCAGGGGCAGACCTCCTACGAGCAGTACTTC.

CDR3 DNA: TGTGCCAGCAGCTTCGAGGTTAATTCACCCCTCCACTTT. It codes for CASSFEVNSPLHF. The V call is TRBV7-3, the J call TRBJ1-6; D is undetermined. This CDR3 has 13 amino acids. Germline V gene sequence: CDR1 SGHTA, CDR2 FQGTGA. V was trimmed by 3 bases and J by 6 bases, leaving 6 bases between them.

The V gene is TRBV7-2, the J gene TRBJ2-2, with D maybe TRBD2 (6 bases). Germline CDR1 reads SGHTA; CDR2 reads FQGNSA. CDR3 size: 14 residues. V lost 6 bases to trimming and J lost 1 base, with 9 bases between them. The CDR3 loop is CASRSGVNTGELFF. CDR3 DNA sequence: TGTGCCAGCAGGTCGGGAGTGAACACCGGGGAGCTGTTTTTT.

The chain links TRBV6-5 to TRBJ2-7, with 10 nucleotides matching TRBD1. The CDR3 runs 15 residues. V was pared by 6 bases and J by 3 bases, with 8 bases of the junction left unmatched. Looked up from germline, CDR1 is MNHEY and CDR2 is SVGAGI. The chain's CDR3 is CASSLSGTGDYEQYF. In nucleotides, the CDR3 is TGTGCCAGCAGCCTATCAGGGACAGGGGACTACGAGCAGTACTTC.

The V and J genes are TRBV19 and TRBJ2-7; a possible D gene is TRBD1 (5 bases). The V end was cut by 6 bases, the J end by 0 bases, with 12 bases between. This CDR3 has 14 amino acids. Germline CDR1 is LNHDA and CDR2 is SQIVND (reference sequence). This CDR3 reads CASSATGDSYEQYF. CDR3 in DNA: TGTGCCAGTAGCGCTACAGGTGACTCCTACGAGCAGTACTTC.

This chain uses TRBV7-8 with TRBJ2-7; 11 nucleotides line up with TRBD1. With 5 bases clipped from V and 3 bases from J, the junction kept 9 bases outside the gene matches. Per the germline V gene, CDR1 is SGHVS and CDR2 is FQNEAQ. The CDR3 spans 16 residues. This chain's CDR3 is CASSLFGQGAVYEQYV. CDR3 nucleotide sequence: TGTGCCAGCAGCCTTTTCGGACAGGGGGCGGTCTACGAGCAGTACGTC.

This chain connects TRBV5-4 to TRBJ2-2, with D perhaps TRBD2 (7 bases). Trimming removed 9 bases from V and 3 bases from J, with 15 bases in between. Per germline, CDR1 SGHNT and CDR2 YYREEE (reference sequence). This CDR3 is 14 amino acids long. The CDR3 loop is CAIPRGAHTGELFF. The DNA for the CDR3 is TGTGCCATCCCCCGGGGGGCCCACACCGGGGAGCTGTTTTTT.

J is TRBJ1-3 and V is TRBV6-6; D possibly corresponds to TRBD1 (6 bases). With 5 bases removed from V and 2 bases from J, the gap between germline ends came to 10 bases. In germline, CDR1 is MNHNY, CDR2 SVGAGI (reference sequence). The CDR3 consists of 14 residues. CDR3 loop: CASSLRTAGNTIYF. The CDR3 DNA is TGTGCCAGCAGTCTACGGACAGCTGGAAACACCATATATTTT.

This CDR3 is CASIGTGSTEAFF. The CDR3 bases are TGTGCCAGTATCGGGACAGGGAGCACTGAAGCTTTCTTT. The chain couples TRBV6-1 to TRBJ1-1; 9 bases line up with TRBD1. Germline V lookup: CDR1 MNHNS, CDR2 SASEGT. With 9 bases clipped from V and 4 bases from J, the junction kept 6 bases outside the gene matches. This CDR3 contains 13 residues.

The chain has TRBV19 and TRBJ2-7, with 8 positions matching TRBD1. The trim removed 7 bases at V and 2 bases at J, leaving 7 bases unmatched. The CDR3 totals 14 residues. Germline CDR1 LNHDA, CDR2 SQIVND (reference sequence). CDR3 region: CASTSGTGTYEQYF. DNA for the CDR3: TGTGCCAGTACCTCCGGGACAGGAACCTACGAGCAGTACTTC. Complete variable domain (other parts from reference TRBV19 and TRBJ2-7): DGGITQSPKYLFRKEGQNVTLSCEQNLNHDAMYWYRQDPGQGLRLIYYSQIVNDFQKGDIAEGYSVSREKKESFPLTVTSAQKNPTAFYLCASTSGTGTYEQYFGPGTRLTVT.

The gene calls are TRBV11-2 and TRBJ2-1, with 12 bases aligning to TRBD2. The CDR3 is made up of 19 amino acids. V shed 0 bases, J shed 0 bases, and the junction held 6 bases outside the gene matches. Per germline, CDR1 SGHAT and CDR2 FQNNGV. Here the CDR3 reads CASSLDELAGGHSYNEQFF. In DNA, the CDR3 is TGTGCCAGCAGCTTAGATGAGCTAGCGGGGGGGCACTCCTACAATGAGCAGTTCTTC. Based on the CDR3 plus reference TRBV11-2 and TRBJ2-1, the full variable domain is EAGVAQSPRYKIIEKRQSVAFWCNPISGHATLYWYQQILGQGPKLLIQFQNNGVVDDSQLPKDRFSAERLKGVDSTLKIQPAKLEDSAVYLCASSLDELAGGHSYNEQFFGPGTRLTVL.

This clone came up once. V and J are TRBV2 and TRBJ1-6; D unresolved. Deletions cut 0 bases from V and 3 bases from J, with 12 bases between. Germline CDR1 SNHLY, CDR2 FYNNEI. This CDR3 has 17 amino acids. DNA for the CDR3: TGTGCCAGCAGTGAAGCGCGAGGCAGTTACTATAATTCACCCCTCCACTTT. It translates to CASSEARGSYYNSPLHF.

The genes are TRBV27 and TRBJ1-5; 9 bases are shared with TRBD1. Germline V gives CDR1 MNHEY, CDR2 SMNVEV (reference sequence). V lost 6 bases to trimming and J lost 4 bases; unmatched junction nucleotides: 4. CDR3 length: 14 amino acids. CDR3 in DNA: TGTGCCAGCAGCCCCGGGACAGGGAATCAGCCCCAGCATTTT. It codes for CASSPGTGNQPQHF.

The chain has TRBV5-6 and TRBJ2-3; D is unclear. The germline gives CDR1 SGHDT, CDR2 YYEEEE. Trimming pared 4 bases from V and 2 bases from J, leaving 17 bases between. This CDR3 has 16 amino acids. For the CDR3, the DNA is TGTGCCAGCAGCCGCGACAAGATTTCGTTCACAGATACGCAGTATTTT. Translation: CASSRDKISFTDTQYF.

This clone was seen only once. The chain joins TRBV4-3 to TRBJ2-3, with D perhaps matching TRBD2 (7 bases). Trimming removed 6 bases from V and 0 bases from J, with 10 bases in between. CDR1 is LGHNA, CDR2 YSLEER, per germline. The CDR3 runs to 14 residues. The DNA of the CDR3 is TGCGCCAGCAGGCGGGGGCTTAGCACAGATACGCAGTATTTT. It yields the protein CASRRGLSTDTQYF.

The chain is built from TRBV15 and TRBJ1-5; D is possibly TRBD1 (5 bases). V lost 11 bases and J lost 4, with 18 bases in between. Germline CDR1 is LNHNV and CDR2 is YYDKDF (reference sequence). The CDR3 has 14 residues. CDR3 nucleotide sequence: TGTGCCCTACCACGGGAGAGGGGTAATCAGCCCCAGCATTTT. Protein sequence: CALPRERGNQPQHF.

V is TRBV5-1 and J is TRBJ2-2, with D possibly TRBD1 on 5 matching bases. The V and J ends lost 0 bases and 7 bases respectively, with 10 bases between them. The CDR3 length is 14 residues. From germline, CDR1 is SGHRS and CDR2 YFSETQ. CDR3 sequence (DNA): TGCGCCAGCAGCTTGGCCTGGGGCAGCGGGGAGCTGTTTTTT. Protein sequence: CASSLAWGSGELFF.

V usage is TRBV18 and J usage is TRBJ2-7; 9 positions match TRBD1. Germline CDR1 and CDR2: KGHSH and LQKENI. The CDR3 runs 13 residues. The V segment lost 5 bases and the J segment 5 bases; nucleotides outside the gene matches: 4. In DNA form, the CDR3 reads TGTGCCAGCTCATATAGACAGGGGGACGAGCAGTACTTC. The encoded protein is CASSYRQGDEQYF.

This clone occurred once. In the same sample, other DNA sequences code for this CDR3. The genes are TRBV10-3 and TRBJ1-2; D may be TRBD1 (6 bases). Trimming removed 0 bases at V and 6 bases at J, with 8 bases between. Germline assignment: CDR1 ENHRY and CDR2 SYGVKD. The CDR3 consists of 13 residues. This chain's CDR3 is CAISESRGNGYTF. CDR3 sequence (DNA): TGTGCCATCAGTGAGTCGAGGGGGAATGGCTACACCTTC.

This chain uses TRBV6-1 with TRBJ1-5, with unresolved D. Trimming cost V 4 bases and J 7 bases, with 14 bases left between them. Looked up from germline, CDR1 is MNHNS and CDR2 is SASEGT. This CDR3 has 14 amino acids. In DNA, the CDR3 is TGTGCCAGCAGTGGAGACCCCGCGGCACAGCCCCAGCATTTT. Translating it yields CASSGDPAAQPQHF.

Here the CDR3 reads CASSIEGPSQNTEAFF. The CDR3, as DNA: TGTGCCAGTAGTATAGAGGGGCCAAGCCAGAACACTGAAGCTTTCTTT. This rearrangement joins TRBV19 to TRBJ1-1, with D perhaps TRBD1 (5 bases). The germline V and J ends were trimmed by 0 bases and 1 base, with 12 bases remaining between them. This CDR3 contains 16 residues. CDR1 LNHDA and CDR2 SQIVND come from the germline V gene (reference sequence).

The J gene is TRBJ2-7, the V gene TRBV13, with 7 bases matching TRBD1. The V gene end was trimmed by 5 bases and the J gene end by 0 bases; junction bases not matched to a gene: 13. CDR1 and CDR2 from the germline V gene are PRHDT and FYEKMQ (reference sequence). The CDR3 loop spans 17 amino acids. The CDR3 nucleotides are TGTGCCAGCAGCGCGCCTCCGGGACAGTCCGACTCCTACGAGCAGTACGTC. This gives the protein CASSAPPGQSDSYEQYV.

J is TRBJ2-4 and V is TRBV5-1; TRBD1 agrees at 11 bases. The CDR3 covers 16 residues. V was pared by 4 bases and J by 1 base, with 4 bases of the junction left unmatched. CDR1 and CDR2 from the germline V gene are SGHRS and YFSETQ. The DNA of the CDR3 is TGCGCCAGCAGCACCGGACAGGGGGCGGCCAAAAACATTCAGTACTTC. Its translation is CASSTGQGAAKNIQYF.